The 8 T cell receptor beta chains reported below all come from one sample, sequenced in a study of cytomegalovirus exposure and HLA in healthy donors. 60 Vbeta and 13 Jbeta primers were used in PCR. Generated by immunoSEQ multiplex PCR, the TCRdb table keeps only in-frame clones and is missing some. The sample yields around 180,000 clones, 84% seen once. Material: PBMCs. Source of these receptors: a man between 18 and 35 years old in good health and CMV-seronegative.

The chain joins TRBV7-9 to TRBJ2-5, with 9 bases identical to TRBD1. The V gene end was trimmed by 4 bases and the J gene end by 4 bases; junction bases not matched to a gene: 7. CDR1 and CDR2 (germline): SEHNR, FQNEAQ (reference sequence). CDR3 size: 15 residues. CDR3 protein: CASSSGQGEVETQYF. CDR3 sequence (DNA): TGTGCCAGCAGCTCGGGACAGGGAGAGGTAGAGACCCAGTACTTC. The full variable domain, with the rest looked up from reference TRBV7-9 and TRBJ2-5, is DTGVSQNPRHKITKRGQNVTFRCDPISEHNRLYWYRQTLGQGPEFLTYFQNEAQLEKSRLLSDRFSAERPKGSFSTLEIQRTEQGDSAMYLCASSSGQGEVETQYFGPGTRLLVL.

The count of this clone is one. This rearrangement joins TRBV16 to TRBJ1-5, with TRBD1 identical over 10 bases. The CDR3 sequence is 16 residues long. With 3 bases clipped from V and 0 bases from J, the junction kept 2 bases outside the gene matches. The germline gives CDR1 KGHSY, CDR2 FQNENV. The CDR3 region has the DNA TGTGCCAGCAGCCACAGGGACAGGGGTAGCAATCAGCCCCAGCATTTT. This gives the protein CASSHRDRGSNQPQHF.

The V gene is TRBV23-1, the J gene TRBJ1-1; D gene ambiguous. TRBV23-1 is filed as an ORF, its function uncertain. This CDR3 spans 16 amino acids. The V and J ends lost 1 base and 1 base respectively, with 13 bases between them. The CDR3 loop reads CASSQLRGAGNTEAFF. CDR3 coding DNA: TGCGCCAGCAGTCAATTACGGGGAGCGGGGAACACTGAAGCTTTCTTT.

This chain links TRBV7-3 with TRBJ2-1; D is unresolved. The V end was cut by 1 base, the J end by 7 bases, with 11 bases between. Looked up from germline, CDR1 is SGHTA and CDR2 is FQGTGA. The CDR3 length is 14 residues. The CDR3, as DNA: TGTGCCAGCAGCTTAAACGCCAGGTCGAATGAGCAGTTCTTC. It is translated as CASSLNARSNEQFF. The complete variable domain, with remaining parts taken from reference TRBV7-3 and TRBJ2-1, reads GAGVSQTPSNKVTEKGKYVELRCDPISGHTALYWYRQSLGQGPEFLIYFQGTGAADDSGLPNDRFFAVRPEGSVSTLKIQRTERGDSAVYLCASSLNARSNEQFFGPGTRLTVL.

The genes are TRBV25-1 and TRBJ1-4, with D uncertain. This CDR3 has 15 amino acids. The V end lost 2 bases, the J end lost 3 bases, and 10 bases lay between the germline ends. From germline, CDR1 is MGHDK and CDR2 SYGVNS. CDR3 loop: CASSEGWAANEKLFF. The DNA for the CDR3 is TGTGCCAGCAGTGAAGGGTGGGCAGCTAATGAAAAACTGTTTTTT.

This rearrangement joins TRBV27 to TRBJ1-2; possibly TRBD1 for D (6 bases). Germline loops: CDR1 MNHEY, CDR2 SMNVEV (reference sequence). The CDR3 is made up of 13 amino acids. V gave up 7 bases and J gave up 7 bases, with 16 bases separating them. The CDR3 DNA is TGTGCCAGCACCTCCAGGGGCCAACTTGGCTACACCTTC. Its protein is CASTSRGQLGYTF.

The rearrangement joins TRBV9 to TRBJ2-2, with D maybe TRBD2 (5 bases). This CDR3 comprises 15 residues. Deletions cut 4 bases from V and 4 bases from J, with 14 bases between. CDR1 SGDLS and CDR2 YYNGEE come from the germline V gene. CDR3 sequence (DNA): TGTGCCAGCAGCCCCGGAGCGGCGTTCACCGGGGAGCTGTTTTTT. Translated: CASSPGAAFTGELFF.

The rearrangement uses TRBV14 and TRBJ1-2; the D is unclear. The germline V and J ends were trimmed by 0 bases and 4 bases, with 12 bases remaining between them. The germline CDR1 and CDR2 sequences are SGHDN and FVKESK. The CDR3 has 15 residues. CDR3 sequence: CASSQEASTSYGYTF. In DNA form, the CDR3 reads TGTGCCAGCAGCCAAGAAGCATCTACCTCCTATGGCTACACCTTC.